The T cell receptor beta chain described here comes from a study of blood T cells in healthy people across ages. Whole-study results and caveats: The fall in TCR beta diversity per million T cells was roughly linear with age. TCR beta diversity tracked closely with naive T cell percentage.

Sample donors were healthy Caucasian individuals that came from Russia, aged about 6 to 100. The CDR3 length is 14 residues. Trimming pared 2 bases from V and 5 bases from J, leaving 12 bases between. Germline loops: CDR1 GTSNPN, CDR2 SVGIG (reference sequence). The use of a sample-barcoded 5' primer and a J-beta primer mix characterized a second PCR of roughly 6 to 11 cycles. TCRdb called the 5' RACE reads again in MiXCR, with one record for every CDR3 protein. The sample lists approximately 1.5 million distinct CDR3 sequences, almost 35% occurring once. This clonotype was counted between two and nine times. No antigen is known for it.

The V call is TRBV30, the J call TRBJ2-2; D unresolved. The specimen was blood. This receptor was identified in a woman aged 25 to 39 in good health. The CDR3 DNA is TGTGCCTGGAGTCGCTTTAAAGGGACCGGGGAGCTGTTTTTT. Its protein is CAWSRFKGTGELFF.